The 26 T cell receptor beta chains given below trace back to one sample, sequenced in a study of OX40 agonist ivuxolimab in advanced cancers. Data came from immunoSEQ multiplex PCR; TCRdb stores just in-frame clones and leaves some out. The sample consists of roughly 48,000 clones, 70% to 80% of them appearing once. The material sequenced was CD4+ or CD8+ T cells sorted from blood, taken in a trial of the OX40 agonist ivuxolimab. These receptors were taken from an adult with an advanced solid tumor such as melanoma, head and neck, liver or kidney cancer.

The chain uses TRBV7-9 and TRBJ2-2; D tentatively reads TRBD1 or TRBD2 (5 bases each). The CDR3 has 12 residues. Trimming shortened V by 5 bases and J by 6 bases, and 7 bases separated the two germline ends. CDR1 and CDR2 (germline): SEHNR, FQNEAQ (reference sequence). CDR3 residues: CASSRDAGELFF. DNA of the CDR3: TGTGCCAGCAGCCGGGACGCCGGGGAGCTGTTTTTT.

The J gene is TRBJ2-7, the V gene TRBV6-5, with 7 bases lining up with TRBD1. Germline CDR1 MNHEY, CDR2 SVGAGI. The trim removed 2 bases at V and 0 bases at J, leaving 7 bases unmatched. The CDR3 has 16 residues. The CDR3 nucleotides are TGTGCCAGCAGTTACCAATCGACAGGGACCTCCTACGAGCAGTACTTC. It specifies CASSYQSTGTSYEQYF.

The rearrangement links TRBV19 to TRBJ1-6, with 7 bases that match TRBD1. Unmatched junction bases numbered 2, after V lost 5 bases and J lost 4 bases. Germline V gene sequence: CDR1 LNHDA, CDR2 SQIVND (reference sequence). CDR3 length equals 14 residues. The DNA of the CDR3 is TGTGCCAGTAGTGCACAGGGGTATAATTCACCCCTCCACTTT. It translates to CASSAQGYNSPLHF.

This clone was observed once. The chain combines TRBV11-2 with TRBJ1-2, with D unclear. This CDR3 comprises 14 residues. In germline, CDR1 is SGHAT, CDR2 FQNNGV. V was cut by 3 bases and J by 8 bases, with 16 bases left in between. The CDR3 nucleotides are TGTGCCAGCAGCTTGTTCGCGGACGTAGGAGGCTACACCTTC. Translation: CASSLFADVGGYTF. The full variable domain, rest sourced from reference TRBV11-2 and TRBJ1-2, is EAGVAQSPRYKIIEKRQSVAFWCNPISGHATLYWYQQILGQGPKLLIQFQNNGVVDDSQLPKDRFSAERLKGVDSTLKIQPAKLEDSAVYLCASSLFADVGGYTFGSGTRLTVV.

The J gene is TRBJ2-1, the V gene TRBV19, with 11 bases identical to TRBD2. Germline V gene lookup returns CDR1 LNHDA and CDR2 SQIVND (reference sequence). The CDR3 consists of 18 residues. V dropped 3 bases and J dropped 6; count of bases not matched to a gene: 13. This CDR3 is CASSIPTSGIGKSNEQFF. CDR3 DNA: TGTGCCAGTAGTATTCCGACTAGCGGGATTGGTAAGAGCAATGAGCAGTTCTTC.

CDR3 sequence reads: CSGSGQGAGGYTF. The CDR3 nucleotides read TGCAGCGGCTCGGGACAGGGGGCGGGTGGCTACACCTTC. The rearrangement uses TRBV29-1 and TRBJ1-2, with TRBD1 matching over 12 bases. Looked up from germline, CDR1 is SQVTM and CDR2 is ANQGSEA. CDR3 length equals 13 residues. Trimming removed 7 bases from V and 7 bases from J; junction bases left unmatched: 7.

In its sample, this clone was seen a few times. This chain joins TRBV28 and TRBJ2-7; D is undetermined. CDR1 and CDR2 from the germline V gene are MDHEN and SYDVKM. This CDR3 contains 11 residues. The V end was cut by 8 bases, the J end by 4 bases, with 9 bases between. The CDR3 protein is CASGQLYEQYF. Written as DNA, the CDR3 is TGTGCCAGCGGGCAGCTGTACGAGCAGTACTTC.

With regard to this clone: The sample contains more than one DNA sequence encoding this CDR3. This chain links TRBV18 with TRBJ2-5; possibly TRBD2 for D (6 bases). Germline lookup yields CDR1 KGHSH and CDR2 LQKENI. Trimming removed 6 bases from V and 4 bases from J, with 15 bases in between. The CDR3 loop spans 14 amino acids. The CDR3 nucleotides are TGTGCCAGCTCGCCGGAGGGAGTCCGAGAGACCCAGTACTTC. This codes for CASSPEGVRETQYF.

The V and J genes are TRBV5-1 and TRBJ2-2; D possibly corresponds to TRBD2 (5 bases). This CDR3 has 15 amino acids. Trimming took 5 bases from V and 0 from J, leaving 11 bases between them. Germline V gene data show CDR1 as SGHRS and CDR2 as YFSETQ. The CDR3 DNA reads as TGCGCCAGCAGTTCGTTAGCGACGAACACCGGGGAGCTGTTTTTT. Amino acid sequence: CASSSLATNTGELFF.

The chain has TRBV6-5 and TRBJ1-1; a possible D gene is TRBD1 (5 bases). CDR3 length: 11 amino acids. Germline V gives CDR1 MNHEY, CDR2 SVGAGI. The ends were cut back, 6 bases at V and 5 bases at J, with 7 bases in the middle. Here the CDR3 reads CASRRGTEAFF. Written as DNA, the CDR3 is TGTGCCAGCAGGAGGGGTACTGAAGCTTTCTTT.

J is TRBJ1-3 and V is TRBV7-2; 7 nucleotides agree with TRBD1. This CDR3 region has 16 residues. Germline lookup yields CDR1 SGHTA and CDR2 FQGNSA. Trimming took 2 bases from V and 2 from J; bases not matched to a gene: 6. CDR3 sequence (DNA): TGTGCCAGCAGCTTAAGGGCACAGGGGACTGGAAACACCATATATTTT. This gives the protein CASSLRAQGTGNTIYF.

The chain carries TRBV28 and TRBJ1-4; D gene uncertain. Trimming took off 9 bases at V and 4 bases at J, with 9 bases between the two ends. Germline V gene sequence: CDR1 MDHEN, CDR2 SYDVKM. The CDR3 extends over 12 amino acids. The CDR3 DNA follows: TGTGCCAGTTCAAGTGGTAATGAAAAACTGTTTTTT. It is translated as CASSSGNEKLFF. The variable domain in full, completed from reference TRBV28 and TRBJ1-4, reads DVKVTQSSRYLVKRTGEKVFLECVQDMDHENMFWYRQDPGLGLRLIYFSYDVKMKEKGDIPEGYSVSREKKERFSLILESASTNQTSMYLCASSSGNEKLFFGSGTQLSVL.

The gene calls are TRBV7-2 and TRBJ1-5; D not certain. The V gene's germline CDR1 is SGHTA and CDR2 FQGNSA. The CDR3 has 17 residues. Trimming removed 2 bases at V and 0 bases at J, with 14 bases between. In DNA form, the CDR3 reads TGTGCCAGCAGCTTATCAAGCCTAAGCTATAGCAATCAGCCCCAGCATTTT. Its translation is CASSLSSLSYSNQPQHF.

The chain uses TRBV19 and TRBJ2-5, with 12 bases lining up with TRBD2. In germline, CDR1 is LNHDA, CDR2 SQIVND (reference sequence). V gave up 4 bases and J gave up 6 bases; unmatched junction bases: 6. The CDR3 consists of 15 residues. CDR3 amino acids: CASSTSSGGAKTQYF. CDR3 bases: TGTGCCAGTAGTACCTCTAGCGGGGGGGCAAAGACCCAGTACTTC.

The chain carries TRBV5-1 and TRBJ2-7; no reliable D call. The V and J ends lost 0 bases and 4 bases respectively, with 11 bases between them. Germline assignment: CDR1 SGHRS and CDR2 YFSETQ. The CDR3 has 14 residues. CDR3 in DNA: TGCGCCAGCAGCTTGGTCACATCCGTTTACGAGCAGTACTTC. Amino acid sequence: CASSLVTSVYEQYF.

This clone has a single count. The gene calls are TRBV28 and TRBJ1-1; 7 bases line up with TRBD1. The junction had 7 bases not matched to a gene; V was cut back by 6 bases and J by 0 bases. CDR3 length: 15 amino acids. CDR1 MDHEN and CDR2 SYDVKM come from the germline V gene. The DNA of the CDR3 is TGTGCCAGCAGGCCGGGACAGATAATGAACACTGAAGCTTTCTTT. Its translation: CASRPGQIMNTEAFF.

CDR3: CASSVEATNEKLFF. The CDR3 DNA sequence: TGTGCCAGCAGTGTGGAAGCAACTAATGAAAAACTGTTTTTT. The gene calls are TRBV2 and TRBJ1-4; D unclear. Germline V CDR1 and CDR2: SNHLY, FYNNEI. V dropped 4 bases and J dropped 0 bases, with 6 bases sitting between them. This CDR3 is built from 14 residues. The full variable domain, in which reference TRBV2 and TRBJ1-4 provide the parts outside the CDR3, is EPEVTQTPSHQVTQMGQEVILRCVPISNHLYFYWYRQILGQKVEFLVSFYNNEISEKSEIFDDQFSVERPDGSNFTLKIRSTKLEDSAMYFCASSVEATNEKLFFGSGTQLSVL.

The chain joins TRBV5-4 to TRBJ2-7, with D perhaps assigned TRBD1 or TRBD2 (5 bases each). This CDR3 comprises 15 residues. Trimming pared 4 bases from V and 2 bases from J, leaving 16 bases between. The germline V gene encodes CDR1 SGHNT and CDR2 YYREEE (reference sequence). The CDR3 sequence: CASSHGTRLAYEQYF. As DNA, the CDR3 is TGTGCCAGCAGCCACGGGACCAGATTGGCCTACGAGCAGTACTTC.

The CDR3 reads CSVEKGYRVRLSETQYF. The CDR3, as DNA: TGCAGCGTGGAAAAAGGGTACAGGGTGCGACTCTCGGAGACCCAGTACTTC. The chain joins TRBV29-1 to TRBJ2-5, with D perhaps TRBD1 (6 bases). The V gene's germline CDR1 is SQVTM and CDR2 ANQGSEA. This CDR3 is built from 17 residues. The ends were cut back, 6 bases at V and 5 bases at J, with 28 bases in the middle.

The J gene is TRBJ2-1, the V gene TRBV18; 15 bases are a match to TRBD2. This CDR3 has 16 residues. Germline loops: CDR1 KGHSH, CDR2 LQKENI. V lost 0 bases and J lost 6; bases outside the gene matches: 0. DNA for the CDR3: TGTGCCAGCTCACCACCGGGACTAGCGGGAGGCAATGAGCAGTTCTTC. It translates to CASSPPGLAGGNEQFF.

The J gene is TRBJ1-6, the V gene TRBV10-2; the D is unclear. Trimming left V 8 bases short and J 8 bases short, with 13 bases between. Germline CDR1 WSHSY, CDR2 SAAADI. The CDR3 runs 13 residues. DNA for the CDR3: TGCGCCAGCTCGTGGGGAAAGGATTCACCCCTCCACTTT. Translated: CASSWGKDSPLHF.

The chain employs TRBV11-3 and TRBJ2-1; TRBD2 matches at 9 bases. Germline loops: CDR1 SGHNT, CDR2 YENEEA. The CDR3 contains 13 residues. Germline trimming cut 5 bases from V and 16 bases from J; bases unmatched to any gene: 12. The CDR3 loop is CASSPQREESGFF. The CDR3 region has the DNA TGTGCCAGCAGCCCCCAGCGGGAGGAGTCGGGTTTCTTC.

The chain joins TRBV6-1 to TRBJ2-1; D is unclear. Germline CDR1 MNHNS, CDR2 SASEGT. The V end lost 5 bases, the J end lost 9 bases, and 14 bases lay between the germline ends. The CDR3 covers 13 residues. The CDR3 sequence: CASSSRGVGEQFF. The CDR3, as DNA: TGTGCCAGCAGTTCCCGTGGGGTCGGTGAGCAGTTCTTC.

This chain connects TRBV19 to TRBJ2-3; TRBD2 might be the D (5 bases). Germline V gives CDR1 LNHDA, CDR2 SQIVND (reference sequence). The CDR3 contains 13 residues. In DNA, the CDR3 is TGTGCAGCGGCCGGGTCCGGCACAGATACGCAGTATTTT. Translation: CAAAGSGTDTQYF. Together with reference TRBV19 and TRBJ2-3, the CDR3 gives the full variable domain: DGGITQSPKYLFRKEGQNVTLSCEQNLNHDAMYWYRQDPGQGLRLIYYSQIVNDFQKGDIAEGYSVSREKKESFPLTVTSAQKNPTAFYLCAAAGSGTDTQYFGPGTRLTVL.

The J gene is TRBJ2-7, the V gene TRBV4-1, with D possibly being TRBD2 (6 bases). The V end lost 6 bases, the J end lost 2 bases, and 20 bases lay between the germline ends. Germline loops: CDR1 MGHRA, CDR2 YSYEKL. The CDR3 is 16 amino acids. The CDR3 DNA is TGCGCCAGCAGTCCCCGGGGGAACGTACGAACCTACGAGCAGTACTTC. Translated, it gives CASSPRGNVRTYEQYF.

The genes are TRBV7-2 and TRBJ2-7; either TRBD1 or TRBD2 may supply D (5 bases each). The V gene's germline CDR1 is SGHTA and CDR2 FQGNSA. CDR3 length equals 16 residues. V shed 3 bases and J shed 3 bases, with 18 bases lying between them. The CDR3 loop is CASSFLGAPSVYEQYF. Written as DNA, the CDR3 is TGTGCCAGCAGCTTCCTCGGGGCCCCCTCTGTCTACGAGCAGTACTTC.